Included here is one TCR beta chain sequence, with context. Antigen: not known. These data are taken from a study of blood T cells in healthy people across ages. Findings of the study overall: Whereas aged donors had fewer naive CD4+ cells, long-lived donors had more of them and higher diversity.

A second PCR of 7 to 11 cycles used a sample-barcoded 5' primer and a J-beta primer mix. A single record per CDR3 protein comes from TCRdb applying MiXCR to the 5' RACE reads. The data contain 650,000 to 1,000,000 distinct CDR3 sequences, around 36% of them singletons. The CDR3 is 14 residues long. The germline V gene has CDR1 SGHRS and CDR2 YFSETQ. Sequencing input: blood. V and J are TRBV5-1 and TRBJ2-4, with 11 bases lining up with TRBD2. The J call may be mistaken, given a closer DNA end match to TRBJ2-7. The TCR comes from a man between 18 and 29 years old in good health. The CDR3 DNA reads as TGCGCCAGCAGCGCCGGGACTAGCGGCTACGAGCAGTACTTC. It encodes CASSAGTSGYEQYF.